This T cell receptor (beta chain) was obtained from a study of blood T cells in healthy people across ages. Collection of around 10 milliliters of peripheral blood was performed for each donor. V trimming: 5 bases; J trimming: 8 bases; junction bases outside the gene matches: 8. CDR1 is SGHAT, CDR2 FQDESV, per germline (reference sequence). CDR3 length equals 14 residues. Study observations and caveats: CMV infection status of these donors was not known.

With a J-beta primer mix and a sample-barcoded 5' primer, a second PCR ran about 6 to 11 cycles. A tag from a template-switch adaptor with 12 random nucleotides marked each cDNA molecule. TCRdb reprocessed the 5' RACE reads with MiXCR, giving one entry per CDR3 protein. The data hold about 1.7 million distinct CDR3 sequences, with roughly 27% observed a single time. This clonotype has more than one count but fewer than ten. The antigen is not known. This chain connects TRBV11-1 to TRBJ2-2; 7 bases agree with TRBD1. The clonotype was recovered from a woman younger than 45 in good health. Material: blood. The CDR3 loop is CASSLGTASGELFF. The CDR3 nucleotides read TGTGCCAGCAGCCTCGGGACAGCCTCGGGGGAGCTGTTTTTT.